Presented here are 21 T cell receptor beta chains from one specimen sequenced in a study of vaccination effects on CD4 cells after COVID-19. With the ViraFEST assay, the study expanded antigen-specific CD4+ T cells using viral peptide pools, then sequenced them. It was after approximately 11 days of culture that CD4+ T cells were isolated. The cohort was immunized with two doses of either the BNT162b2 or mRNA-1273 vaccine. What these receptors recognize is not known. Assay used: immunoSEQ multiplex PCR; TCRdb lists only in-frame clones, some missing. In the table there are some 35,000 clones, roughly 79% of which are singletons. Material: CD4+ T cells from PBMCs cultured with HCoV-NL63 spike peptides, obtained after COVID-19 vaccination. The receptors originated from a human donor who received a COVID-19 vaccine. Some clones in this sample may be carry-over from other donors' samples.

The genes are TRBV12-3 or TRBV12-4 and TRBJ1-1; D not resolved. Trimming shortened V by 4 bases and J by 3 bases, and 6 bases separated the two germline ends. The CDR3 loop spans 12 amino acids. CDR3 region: CASSSGYTEAFF. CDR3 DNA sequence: TGTGCCAGCAGTTCGGGTTACACTGAAGCTTTCTTT.

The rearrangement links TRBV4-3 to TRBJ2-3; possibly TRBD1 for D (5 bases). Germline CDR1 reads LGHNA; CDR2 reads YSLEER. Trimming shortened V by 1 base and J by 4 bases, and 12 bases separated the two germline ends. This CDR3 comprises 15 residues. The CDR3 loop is CASSQVGAGPDTQYF. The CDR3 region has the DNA TGCGCCAGCAGCCAAGTAGGGGCAGGACCAGATACGCAGTATTTT.

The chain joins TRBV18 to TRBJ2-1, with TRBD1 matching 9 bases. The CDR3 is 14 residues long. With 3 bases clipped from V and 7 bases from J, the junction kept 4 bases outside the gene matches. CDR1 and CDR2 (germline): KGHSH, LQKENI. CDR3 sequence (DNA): TGTGCCAGCTCACCGCGGGACAGGGCTAATGAGCAGTTCTTC. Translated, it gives CASSPRDRANEQFF.

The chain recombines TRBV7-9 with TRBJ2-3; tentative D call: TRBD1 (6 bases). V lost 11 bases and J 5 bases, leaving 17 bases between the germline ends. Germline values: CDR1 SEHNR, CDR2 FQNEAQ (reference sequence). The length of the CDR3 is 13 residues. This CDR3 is CAGGPGTGDTQYF. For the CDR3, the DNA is TGTGCCGGGGGCCCAGGGACGGGAGATACGCAGTATTTT.

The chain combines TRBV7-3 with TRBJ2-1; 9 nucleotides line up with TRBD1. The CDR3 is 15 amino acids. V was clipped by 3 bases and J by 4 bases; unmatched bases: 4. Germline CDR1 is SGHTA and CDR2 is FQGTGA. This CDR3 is CASSFGQGTYNEQFF. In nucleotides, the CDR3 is TGTGCCAGCAGCTTCGGACAGGGGACATACAATGAGCAGTTCTTC.

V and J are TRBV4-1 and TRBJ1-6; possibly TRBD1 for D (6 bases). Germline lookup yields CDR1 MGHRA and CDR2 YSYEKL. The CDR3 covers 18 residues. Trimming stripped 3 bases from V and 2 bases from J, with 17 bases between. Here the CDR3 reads CASSQGTGWGPYNSPLHF. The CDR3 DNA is TGCGCCAGCAGCCAGGGCACAGGGTGGGGCCCCTATAATTCACCCCTCCACTTT.

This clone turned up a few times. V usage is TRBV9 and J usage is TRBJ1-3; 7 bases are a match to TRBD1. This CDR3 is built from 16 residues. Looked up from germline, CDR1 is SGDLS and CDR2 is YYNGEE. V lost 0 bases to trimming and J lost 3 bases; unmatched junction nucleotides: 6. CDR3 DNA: TGTGCCAGCAGCGTAGGAGGGGGCGTGAGTGGAAACACCATATATTTT. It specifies CASSVGGGVSGNTIYF.

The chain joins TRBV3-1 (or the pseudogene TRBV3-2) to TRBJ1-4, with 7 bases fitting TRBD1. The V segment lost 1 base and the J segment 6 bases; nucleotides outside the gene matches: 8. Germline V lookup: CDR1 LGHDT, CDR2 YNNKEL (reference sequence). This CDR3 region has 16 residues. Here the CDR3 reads CASSQGRGTEHEKLFF. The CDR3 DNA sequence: TGTGCCAGCAGCCAAGGGAGGGGGACAGAGCATGAAAAACTGTTTTTT.

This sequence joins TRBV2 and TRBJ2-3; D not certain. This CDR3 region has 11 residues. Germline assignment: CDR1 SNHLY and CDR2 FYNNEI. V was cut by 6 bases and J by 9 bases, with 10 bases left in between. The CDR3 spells CASRGTITQYF. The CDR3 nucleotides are TGTGCCAGCAGAGGCACCATCACGCAGTATTTT.

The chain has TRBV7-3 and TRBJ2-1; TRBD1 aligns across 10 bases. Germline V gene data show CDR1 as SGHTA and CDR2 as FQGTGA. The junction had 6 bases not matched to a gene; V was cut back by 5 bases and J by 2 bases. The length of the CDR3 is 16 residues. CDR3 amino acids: CASSADRGQAYNEQFF. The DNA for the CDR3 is TGTGCCAGCAGCGCCGACAGGGGGCAGGCCTACAATGAGCAGTTCTTC.

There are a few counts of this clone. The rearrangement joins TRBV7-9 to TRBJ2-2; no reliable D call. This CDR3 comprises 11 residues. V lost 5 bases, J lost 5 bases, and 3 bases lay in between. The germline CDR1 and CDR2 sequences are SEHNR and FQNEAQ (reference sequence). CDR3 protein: CASSQTGELFF. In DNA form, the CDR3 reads TGTGCCAGCAGCCAGACCGGGGAGCTGTTTTTT. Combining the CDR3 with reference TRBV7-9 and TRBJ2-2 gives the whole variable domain DTGVSQNPRHKITKRGQNVTFRCDPISEHNRLYWYRQTLGQGPEFLTYFQNEAQLEKSRLLSDRFSAERPKGSFSTLEIQRTEQGDSAMYLCASSQTGELFFGEGSRLTVL.

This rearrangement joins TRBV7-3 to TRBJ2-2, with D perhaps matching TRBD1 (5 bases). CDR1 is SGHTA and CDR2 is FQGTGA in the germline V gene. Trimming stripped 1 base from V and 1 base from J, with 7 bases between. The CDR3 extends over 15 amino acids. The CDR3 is CASSLIRVNTGELFF. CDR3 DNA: TGTGCCAGCAGCTTAATCAGGGTGAACACCGGGGAGCTGTTTTTT.

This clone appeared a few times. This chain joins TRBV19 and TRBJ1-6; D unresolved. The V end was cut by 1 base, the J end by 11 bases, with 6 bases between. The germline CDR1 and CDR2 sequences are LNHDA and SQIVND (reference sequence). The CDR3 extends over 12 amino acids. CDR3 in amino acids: CASSIVGPPLHF. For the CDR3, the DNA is TGTGCCAGTAGTATAGTGGGTCCACCCCTCCACTTT.

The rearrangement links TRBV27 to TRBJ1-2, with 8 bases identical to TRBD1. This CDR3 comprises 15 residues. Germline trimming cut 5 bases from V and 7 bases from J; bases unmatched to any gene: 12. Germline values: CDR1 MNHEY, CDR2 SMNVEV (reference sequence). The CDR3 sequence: CASSPKPDRGGGYTF. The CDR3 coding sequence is TGTGCCAGCAGTCCAAAGCCCGACAGGGGAGGTGGCTACACCTTC.

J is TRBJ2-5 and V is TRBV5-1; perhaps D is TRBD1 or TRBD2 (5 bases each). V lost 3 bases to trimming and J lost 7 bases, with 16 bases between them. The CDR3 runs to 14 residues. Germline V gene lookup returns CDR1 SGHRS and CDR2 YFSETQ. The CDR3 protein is CASSSTGTPGTQYF. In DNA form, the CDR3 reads TGCGCCAGCAGCTCTACCGGGACCCCGGGGACCCAGTACTTC.

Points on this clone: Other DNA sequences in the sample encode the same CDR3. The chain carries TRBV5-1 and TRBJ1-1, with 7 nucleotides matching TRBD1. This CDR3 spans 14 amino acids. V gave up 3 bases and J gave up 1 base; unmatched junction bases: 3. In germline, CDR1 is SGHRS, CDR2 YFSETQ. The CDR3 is CASSWTGGNTEAFF. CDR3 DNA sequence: TGCGCCAGCAGCTGGACAGGTGGGAACACTGAAGCTTTCTTT.

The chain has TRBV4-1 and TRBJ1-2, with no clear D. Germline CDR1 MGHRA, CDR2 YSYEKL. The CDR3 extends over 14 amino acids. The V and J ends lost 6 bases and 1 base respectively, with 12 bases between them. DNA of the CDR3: TGCGCCAGCAGTCGCGACCGTCTTAACTATGGCTACACCTTC. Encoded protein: CASSRDRLNYGYTF.

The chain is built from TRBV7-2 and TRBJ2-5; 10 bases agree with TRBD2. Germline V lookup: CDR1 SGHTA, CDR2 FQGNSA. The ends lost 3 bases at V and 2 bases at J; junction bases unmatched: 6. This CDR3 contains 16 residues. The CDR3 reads CASSLTPSGGQETQYF. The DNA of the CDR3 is TGTGCCAGCAGCTTGACCCCTAGCGGGGGTCAAGAGACCCAGTACTTC.

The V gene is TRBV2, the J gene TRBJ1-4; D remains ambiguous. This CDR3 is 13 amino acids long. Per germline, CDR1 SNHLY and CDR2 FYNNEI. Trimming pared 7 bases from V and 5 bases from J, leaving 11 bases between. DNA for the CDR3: TGTGCCAGCACGTTAGAGATAAATGAAAAACTGTTTTTT. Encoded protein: CASTLEINEKLFF. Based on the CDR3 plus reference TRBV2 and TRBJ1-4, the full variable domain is EPEVTQTPSHQVTQMGQEVILRCVPISNHLYFYWYRQILGQKVEFLVSFYNNEISEKSEIFDDQFSVERPDGSNFTLKIRSTKLEDSAMYFCASTLEINEKLFFGSGTQLSVL.

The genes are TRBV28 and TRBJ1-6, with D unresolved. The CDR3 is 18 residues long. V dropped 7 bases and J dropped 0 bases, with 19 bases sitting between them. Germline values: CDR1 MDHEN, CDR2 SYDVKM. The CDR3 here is CASMRLDWRSSYNSPLHF. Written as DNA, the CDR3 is TGTGCCAGCATGAGACTGGACTGGCGAAGCTCCTATAATTCACCCCTCCACTTT.

The DNA for the CDR3 is TGTGCCAGCACCCCGAGGATTTATAGCAATCAGCCCCAGCATTTT. This codes for CASTPRIYSNQPQHF. The V gene is TRBV2, the J gene TRBJ1-5, with D hard to call. Deletions cut 7 bases from V and 0 bases from J, with 13 bases between. This CDR3 has 15 residues. Looked up from germline, CDR1 is SNHLY and CDR2 is FYNNEI.